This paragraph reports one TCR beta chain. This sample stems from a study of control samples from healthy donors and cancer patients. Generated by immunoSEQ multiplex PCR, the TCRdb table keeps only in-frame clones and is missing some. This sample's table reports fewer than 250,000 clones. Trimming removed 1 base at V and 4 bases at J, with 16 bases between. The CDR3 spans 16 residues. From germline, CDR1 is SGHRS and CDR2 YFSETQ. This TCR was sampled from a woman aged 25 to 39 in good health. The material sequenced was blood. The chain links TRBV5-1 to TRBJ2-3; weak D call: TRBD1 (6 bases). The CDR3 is CASSLQGRGSPDTQYF. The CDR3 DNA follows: TGCGCCAGCAGCTTGCAGGGGAGAGGGTCCCCAGATACGCAGTATTTT.